This T cell receptor beta chain originates from a study of early T cells in non-severe SARS-CoV-2 infection. Study information: It was bulk RNA from unsorted whole blood that was sequenced, and the chains were unpaired.

Per the germline V gene, CDR1 is SQVTM and CDR2 is ANQGSEA. This CDR3 is built from 12 residues. With 5 bases removed from V and 6 bases from J, the gap between germline ends came to 11 bases. As to this clonotype: In this CDR3 the conserved last residue, phenylalanine or tryptophan, is missing, so a read error is likely.

Tagging with unique molecular identifiers was applied to individual cDNA molecules. TCRdb reprocessed the 5' RACE reads via MiXCR and lists one record per CDR3 protein. Of more than 85,000 distinct CDR3 sequences listed, around 13% are singletons. This TCR was recovered from an adult who was a healthcare worker with PCR-confirmed SARS-CoV-2 infection or an uninfected control (not recorded which). Material: whole blood. The V and J genes are TRBV29-1 and TRBJ2-1, with D perhaps matching TRBD2 (6 bases). The CDR3 nucleotides read TGCAGCGTTAGGACTAACAGCAATGAGCAGTTCTCC. Translated, it gives CSVRTNSNEQFS.